Shown below are 20 T cell receptor beta chains from a single sample sequenced in a study of blood T cell repertoires in COVID-19. The assay was immunoSEQ multiplex PCR, and TCRdb's table has in-frame clones only and misses some. This repertoire shows 410,000 or so clones, 89% found once; its top ten account for roughly 1.6%. Sequencing input: peripheral blood. These receptors were taken from a woman aged 40 to 55 with COVID-19, enrolled during active disease.

The rearrangement joins TRBV19 to TRBJ1-2; D call uncertain. The CDR3 extends over 16 amino acids. The germline gives CDR1 LNHDA, CDR2 SQIVND (reference sequence). The V gene lost 3 bases and the J gene lost 6 bases, with 20 bases spanning the gap. CDR3 region: CASSIGYGDRRNGYTF. Written as DNA, the CDR3 is TGTGCCAGTAGTATTGGGTATGGCGACCGGAGGAATGGCTACACCTTC. The full variable domain, in which reference TRBV19 and TRBJ1-2 provide the parts outside the CDR3, is DGGITQSPKYLFRKEGQNVTLSCEQNLNHDAMYWYRQDPGQGLRLIYYSQIVNDFQKGDIAEGYSVSREKKESFPLTVTSAQKNPTAFYLCASSIGYGDRRNGYTFGSGTRLTVV.

This chain links TRBV9 with TRBJ1-2; D is ambiguous. CDR1 SGDLS and CDR2 YYNGEE come from the germline V gene. V was trimmed by 3 bases and J by 0 bases, leaving 9 bases between them. The CDR3 has 14 amino acids. The CDR3 DNA sequence: TGTGCCAGCAGCGCCCGACAAGCTAACTATGGCTACACCTTC. Protein: CASSARQANYGYTF.

This clone has just one count. V and J are TRBV3-1 (or the pseudogene TRBV3-2) and TRBJ1-1; the D is unclear. The ends were cut back, 4 bases at V and 4 bases at J, with 10 bases in the middle. There are 13 residues in the CDR3. CDR1 LGHDT and CDR2 YNNKEL come from the germline V gene (reference sequence). The CDR3, as DNA: TGTGCCAGCAGCCTGAAAGGGAGCACTGAAGCTTTCTTT. Translating it yields CASSLKGSTEAFF.

The gene calls are TRBV6-2 or TRBV6-3 and TRBJ1-1; D gene ambiguous. CDR3 length: 13 residues. Looked up from germline, CDR1 is MNHEY and CDR2 is SVGEGT. Trimming stripped 5 bases from V and 8 bases from J, with 15 bases between. As DNA, the CDR3 is TGTGCCAGCAGTATGACGGAGGCGTCCGAAGCTTTCTTT. It codes for CASSMTEASEAFF.

This rearrangement joins TRBV7-9 to TRBJ1-1; 7 positions match TRBD1. Germline V gives CDR1 SEHNR, CDR2 FQNEAQ (reference sequence). The ends lost 5 bases at V and 4 bases at J; junction bases unmatched: 7. The length of the CDR3 is 14 residues. The CDR3 nucleotides read TGTGCCAGCAGCCGCGTGGCAGGGGGCACTGAAGCTTTCTTT. It is translated as CASSRVAGGTEAFF.

This clone was counted only a few times. The J gene is TRBJ1-4, the V gene TRBV28; 9 nucleotides line up with TRBD1. The ends lost 6 bases at V and 6 bases at J; junction bases unmatched: 5. The CDR3 loop spans 14 amino acids. CDR1 MDHEN and CDR2 SYDVKM come from the germline V gene. The CDR3 coding sequence is TGTGCCAGCAGCCCCGGGACAGGGTATGAAAAACTGTTTTTT. This gives the protein CASSPGTGYEKLFF.

The chain employs TRBV9 and TRBJ2-3, with 7 bases lining up with TRBD2. J lost 2 bases, V lost 1 base, and 4 bases had no gene match. The CDR3 runs to 15 residues. Germline V gives CDR1 SGDLS, CDR2 YYNGEE. The CDR3 DNA reads as TGTGCCAGCAGCGTAACAAGCGGGGTCACAGATACGCAGTATTTT. Amino acids: CASSVTSGVTDTQYF. Together with reference TRBV9 and TRBJ2-3, the CDR3 gives the full variable domain: DSGVTQTPKHLITATGQRVTLRCSPRSGDLSVYWYQQSLDQGLQFLIQYYNGEERAKGNILERFSAQQFPDLHSELNLSSLELGDSALYFCASSVTSGVTDTQYFGPGTRLTVL.

This clone is a singleton in its sample. In DNA form, the CDR3 reads TGTGCCAGCACCCGAACCGACAGGTTCTCTGGGGCCAACGTCCTGACTTTC. This codes for CASTRTDRFSGANVLTF. The chain couples TRBV27 to TRBJ2-6; the D gene is possibly TRBD1 (6 bases). This CDR3 has 17 amino acids. The germline gives CDR1 MNHEY, CDR2 SMNVEV (reference sequence). The germline V and J ends were trimmed by 7 bases and 0 bases, with 16 bases remaining between them.

The J gene is TRBJ1-1, the V gene TRBV7-2; D is uncertain. Trimming cost V 4 bases and J 5 bases, with 8 bases left between them. CDR1 is SGHTA, CDR2 FQGNSA, per germline. This CDR3 has 12 amino acids. CDR3 bases: TGTGCCAGCAGCTCCCAGTGGACTGAAGCTTTCTTT. It encodes CASSSQWTEAFF. The full variable domain, rest sourced from reference TRBV7-2 and TRBJ1-1, is GAGVSQSPSNKVTEKGKDVELRCDPISGHTALYWYRQSLGQGLEFLIYFQGNSAPDKSGLPSDRFSAERTGGSVSTLTIQRTQQEDSAVYLCASSSQWTEAFFGQGTRLTVV.

The chain is built from TRBV5-1 and TRBJ2-7, with D perhaps TRBD1 (5 bases). Germline V gives CDR1 SGHRS, CDR2 YFSETQ. The V and J ends lost 1 base and 2 bases respectively, with 13 bases between them. This CDR3 is built from 15 residues. The CDR3 region has the DNA TGCGCCAGCAGCTTGTGGCAGGGAACACCCTACGAGCAGTACTTC. This codes for CASSLWQGTPYEQYF.

CDR3 in amino acids: CASSGIGRGGGVGYTF. The CDR3, as DNA: TGTGCCAGCAGCGGAATAGGGCGTGGAGGAGGTGTAGGCTACACCTTC. The rearrangement joins TRBV9 to TRBJ1-2; no firm D call. With 3 bases removed from V and 8 bases from J, the gap between germline ends came to 23 bases. Per the germline V gene, CDR1 is SGDLS and CDR2 is YYNGEE. CDR3 length: 16 amino acids.

This clone was found once. The chain couples TRBV5-4 to TRBJ2-5; D ambiguous. V lost 0 bases and J 2 bases, leaving 8 bases between the germline ends. There are 14 residues in the CDR3. Germline values: CDR1 SGHNT, CDR2 YYREEE (reference sequence). CDR3 residues: CASSLAGEQETQYF. The CDR3, as DNA: TGTGCCAGCAGCTTGGCCGGAGAGCAAGAGACCCAGTACTTC. The full variable domain, its missing parts supplied by reference TRBV5-4 and TRBJ2-5, is ETGVTQSPTHLIKTRGQQVTLRCSSQSGHNTVSWYQQALGQGPQFIFQYYREEENGRGNFPPRFSGLQFPNYSSELNVNALELDDSALYLCASSLAGEQETQYFGPGTRLLVL.

The chain recombines TRBV7-9 with TRBJ2-1, with D possibly matching TRBD1 (6 bases). This CDR3 has 15 amino acids. V shed 3 bases and J shed 0 bases, with 9 bases lying between them. CDR1 and CDR2 from the germline V gene are SEHNR and FQNEAQ (reference sequence). The CDR3 DNA follows: TGTGCCAGCAGCTTGACAGGCACCTCCTACAATGAGCAGTTCTTC. It encodes CASSLTGTSYNEQFF.

V usage is TRBV18 and J usage is TRBJ1-2; 9 bases are shared with TRBD1. After removal of 3 bases from V and 8 bases from J, the junction contained 10 bases not matched to a gene. The CDR3 consists of 15 residues. The V gene's germline CDR1 is KGHSH and CDR2 LQKENI. CDR3 sequence (DNA): TGTGCCAGCTCACCCTCAACAGGGGGCGTAGAAGGCTACACCTTC. The encoded protein is CASSPSTGGVEGYTF.

The chain combines TRBV28 with TRBJ2-2; D is possibly TRBD1 (5 bases). Germline V gene data show CDR1 as MDHEN and CDR2 as SYDVKM. The CDR3 covers 12 residues. CDR3 coding DNA: TGTGCGCTGCAGGGGAACACCGGGGAGCTGTTTTTT. Residues: CALQGNTGELFF.

The CDR3 here is CASSREGSTDTQYF. The DNA for the CDR3 is TGCGCCAGCAGCAGGGAGGGGAGCACAGATACGCAGTATTTT. The chain employs TRBV5-1 and TRBJ2-3; TRBD2 agrees at 7 bases. Looked up from germline, CDR1 is SGHRS and CDR2 is YFSETQ. The V segment lost 4 bases and the J segment 0 bases; nucleotides outside the gene matches: 2. This CDR3 has 14 residues. The full variable domain, in which reference TRBV5-1 and TRBJ2-3 provide the parts outside the CDR3, is KAGVTQTPRYLIKTRGQQVTLSCSPISGHRSVSWYQQTPGQGLQFLFEYFSETQRNKGNFPGRFSGRQFSNSRSEMNVSTLELGDSALYLCASSREGSTDTQYFGPGTRLTVL.

For the CDR3, the DNA is TGCGCCAGCAGCCAATCTGTCGGTTACCAAGAGACCCAGTACTTC. It specifies CASSQSVGYQETQYF. The V gene is TRBV4-3, the J gene TRBJ2-5, with D unclear. Per germline, CDR1 LGHNA and CDR2 YSLEER. The CDR3 totals 15 residues. V lost 2 bases to trimming and J lost 0 bases, with 10 bases between them.

With regard to this clone: The same CDR3 arises from other DNA sequences in this sample as well. The V call is TRBV7-2, the J call TRBJ2-5; TRBD1 agrees at 10 bases. CDR1 and CDR2 (germline): SGHTA, FQGNSA. The CDR3 has 15 residues. After removal of 5 bases from V and 2 bases from J, the junction contained 5 bases not matched to a gene. CDR3 bases: TGTGCCAGCAGCCCCGACAGGGGGCGACAAGAGACCCAGTACTTC. Protein sequence: CASSPDRGRQETQYF.

The chain employs TRBV28 and TRBJ1-2, with TRBD1 as a possible D gene (5 bases). Trimming cost V 6 bases and J 9 bases, with 11 bases left between them. The CDR3 has 11 amino acids. Per the germline V gene, CDR1 is MDHEN and CDR2 is SYDVKM. CDR3 in DNA: TGTGCCAGCAGGGACACACACCGCTACACCTTC. Protein: CASRDTHRYTF.

The gene calls are TRBV6-5 and TRBJ2-3; no definite D call. The CDR3 runs 14 residues. The V and J ends lost 7 bases and 0 bases respectively, with 11 bases between them. The germline V gene encodes CDR1 MNHEY and CDR2 SVGAGI. The CDR3 spells CASTLARSTDTQYF. The CDR3 region has the DNA TGTGCCAGCACTCTGGCGAGGAGCACAGATACGCAGTATTTT.